The clone carrying this T cell receptor (beta chain) was detected a few times. The antigen is unknown. Donors contributed one heparinised blood draw apiece, averaging about 120 mL. These data are taken from a study of beta chain features in type 1 diabetes. CDR3 size: 14 residues. The germline CDR1 and CDR2 sequences are LGHNA and YNFKEQ. V dropped 4 bases and J dropped 2 bases, with 11 bases sitting between them. The sequenced template was cDNA made from the entire isolated RNA. Assay: immunoSEQ multiplex PCR; the TCRdb copy retains only in-frame clones and omits some. The sample has about 650,000 clones; around 12% are singletons. Overall study findings and caveats: Insertions at VDJ junctions were less frequent in type 1 diabetes patients. These patients also deleted more nucleotides at the same junctions. Shorter TCRB CDR3s, moderately but significantly so, marked every one of the four CD4+ subsets in Type 1 diabetes patients.

The sequenced material came from naive CD4+ T cells from blood. The source is a man between 25 and 39 years old with type 1 diabetes. The rearrangement uses TRBV4-2 and TRBJ1-2; D is ambiguous. CDR3 sequence (DNA): TGTGCCAGCAGCCCCCGCAGATCCAACTATGGCTACACCTTC. It is translated as CASSPRRSNYGYTF.